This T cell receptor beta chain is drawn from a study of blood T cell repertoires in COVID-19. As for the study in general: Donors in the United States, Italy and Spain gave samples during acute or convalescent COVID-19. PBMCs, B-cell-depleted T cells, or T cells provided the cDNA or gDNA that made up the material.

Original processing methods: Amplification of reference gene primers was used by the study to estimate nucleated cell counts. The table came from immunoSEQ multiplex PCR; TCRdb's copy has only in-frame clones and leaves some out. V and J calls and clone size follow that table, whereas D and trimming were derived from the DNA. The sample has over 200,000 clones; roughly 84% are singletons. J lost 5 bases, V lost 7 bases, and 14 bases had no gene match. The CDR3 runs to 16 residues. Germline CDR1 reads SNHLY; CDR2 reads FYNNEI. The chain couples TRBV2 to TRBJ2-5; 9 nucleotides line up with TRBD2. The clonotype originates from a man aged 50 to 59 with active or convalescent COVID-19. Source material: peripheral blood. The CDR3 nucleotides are TGTGCCAGCAAAGCGGGGGGCCCTCGGGGCCAGGAGACCCAGTACTTC. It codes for CASKAGGPRGQETQYF.